These 25 T cell receptor beta chains share one sample of origin, sequenced in a study of tumor and adjacent non-tumor tissue in lung cancer. No cell sorting was done before RNA was extracted from the tissue. Three rounds of nested PCR, following a modified ARM-PCR protocol, produced the TCRbeta library. MiXCR, run by TCRdb on the multiplex PCR reads, gives a single entry per CDR3 protein. This table holds about 75,000 distinct CDR3 sequences, roughly 80% found once. Sequencing was performed on lung tumor tissue. The source is a woman aged 45-65 years with non-small cell lung cancer.

Concerning this clonotype: The conserved phenylalanine or tryptophan normally closing the CDR3 is absent here, so this likely arose from a read error. The chain combines TRBV12-3 or TRBV12-4 with TRBJ1-6; D ambiguous. This CDR3 comprises 14 residues. CDR3 in amino acids: CASSFDRGSSPLHL. The CDR3 bases are TGTGCCAGTAGTTTTGACCGGGGATCATCACCCCTCCACTTA.

This clonotype came up a few times. This may be a read error: a much more frequent sequence differs by one nucleotide. The chain has TRBV5-1 and TRBJ2-3, with a tentative D call TRBD2 (6 bases). The CDR3 is made up of 15 amino acids. Trimming took 6 bases from V and 1 from J, leaving 15 bases between them. Germline V gene sequence: CDR1 SGHRS, CDR2 YFSETQ. CDR3 loop: CASNFRTTRTDTQYF. The DNA for the CDR3 is TGCGCCAGCAACTTTAGGACTACCCGCACAGATACGCAGTATTTT.

On this clonotype: One end of the junction is discordant with germline, which a read error may explain. The genes are TRBV6-6 and TRBJ2-5; a possible D gene is TRBD1 (5 bases). CDR1 and CDR2 (germline): MNHNY, SVGAGI (reference sequence). The CDR3 extends over 15 amino acids. CDR3 DNA sequence: TGTACCAGCGACCCGAGACAGCTCTACCAAGAGACCCAGTACTTC. Residues: CTSDPRQLYQETQYF.

Turning to this clonotype: One junction end does not reproduce the germline sequence, and a read error may be involved. The gene calls are TRBV30 and TRBJ1-6; weak D call: TRBD1 (5 bases). This CDR3 is built from 13 residues. In germline, CDR1 is GTSNPN, CDR2 SVGIG (reference sequence). CDR3 DNA: TGTGCCTGTCGAGGGGAGTATAATTCACCCATCTACTTT. Amino acid sequence: CACRGEYNSPIYF.

The V call is TRBV6-6, the J call TRBJ2-1; 8 nucleotides agree with TRBD2. Germline assignment: CDR1 MNHNY and CDR2 SVGAGI (reference sequence). The trim removed 7 bases at V and 4 bases at J, leaving 12 bases unmatched. The CDR3 length is 16 residues. This chain's CDR3 is CASNISAGAVYNEQFF. The CDR3 DNA follows: TGTGCCAGCAATATCTCAGCGGGAGCTGTGTACAATGAGCAGTTCTTC.

This clonotype was observed a few times. A clone one base away is much larger, so this may be a read error. The rearrangement links TRBV10-3 to TRBJ2-3; D might be TRBD1 or TRBD2, each matching 5 bases. Germline CDR1 ENHRY, CDR2 SYGVKD. The CDR3 loop spans 14 amino acids. As DNA, the CDR3 is TGTGCCATCTGTGAGTCTGGGACGGTAACTACGCAGTATTTT. Translated, it gives CAICESGTVTTQYF.

The chain carries TRBV29-1 and TRBJ2-2; D possibly uses TRBD1 or TRBD2 (5 bases each). The CDR3 loop spans 11 amino acids. Germline CDR1 is SQVTM and CDR2 is ANQGSEA. This CDR3 is CDVGDPGELFF. In nucleotides, the CDR3 is TGCGACGTGGGGGATCCCGGGGAGCTGTTTTTT.

About this clonotype itself: A read error may account for a junction end that differs from germline. The rearrangement joins TRBV11-2 to TRBJ2-3; D remains unclear. CDR1 and CDR2 from the germline V gene are SGHAT and FQNNGV. This CDR3 is 15 amino acids long. The CDR3: CASSLRARSPDTQFF. DNA of the CDR3: TGTGCAAGCAGCTTACGGGCGAGGTCCCCAGATACGCAGTTTTTT.

This clonotype was seen once. The chain links TRBV5-6 to TRBJ1-2; D not resolved. Trimming stripped 4 bases from V and 0 bases from J, with 19 bases between. This CDR3 contains 17 residues. Per germline, CDR1 SGHDT and CDR2 YYEEEE. CDR3 sequence reads: CASSPVGFRSSNYGYTF. The CDR3 DNA reads as TGTGCCAGCAGCCCGGTAGGATTCAGATCCTCTAACTATGGCTACACCTTC.

This rearrangement joins TRBV5-4 to TRBJ2-1; TRBD2 matches at 11 bases. The CDR3 length is 16 residues. V lost 6 bases and J lost 1; bases outside the gene matches: 6. The germline CDR1 and CDR2 sequences are SGHNT and YYREEE (reference sequence). CDR3 bases: TGTGCCAGCAACAAGGGGACTAGCGGTTCCTACAATGAGCAGTTCTTC. Amino acids: CASNKGTSGSYNEQFF.

Remarks on this clonotype: An end of the junction does not agree with germline; a read error may underlie this. This chain uses TRBV10-3 with TRBJ2-4; a possible D gene is TRBD2 (7 bases). CDR1 is ENHRY and CDR2 is SYGVKD in the germline V gene. This CDR3 region has 15 residues. This chain's CDR3 is CAISEGGLAKNVQYF. CDR3 bases: TGTGCCATTAGTGAGGGGGGGCTAGCCAAAAACGTTCAGTACTTC.

With regard to this clonotype: The junction does not match germline at one end; this may be a read error. The J gene is TRBJ1-6, the V gene TRBV11-2; a possible D gene is TRBD1 (5 bases). CDR1 and CDR2 (germline): SGHAT, FQNNGV. The CDR3 runs to 15 residues. Here the CDR3 DNA reads TGTGCCAGCAACTTAGTGACAGATTATAATTCACCCTTCCACTTT. Its protein product is CASNLVTDYNSPFHF.

V is TRBV2 and J is TRBJ2-3, with 7 bases identical to TRBD2. The CDR3 loop spans 17 amino acids. Unmatched junction bases numbered 10, after V lost 3 bases and J lost 1 base. Germline-derived CDR1 and CDR2 are SNHLY and FYNNEI. CDR3 sequence: CASSDRLTSRRTDTQYF. The CDR3, as DNA: TGTGCCAGCAGTGATCGGCTGACTAGCAGACGCACAGATACGCAGTATTTT.

As to this clonotype: A read error may produce the germline difference seen at one junction end. The chain joins TRBV6-5 to TRBJ1-3, with D unclear. This CDR3 region has 14 residues. Germline CDR1 MNHEY, CDR2 SVGAGI. The CDR3 protein is CANSFQVAGNTIHF. DNA of the CDR3: TGTGCCAACAGTTTCCAGGTAGCTGGAAACACCATACATTTT.

Regarding this clonotype: Relative to the germline gene, one junction end is altered; a read error may explain this. This chain connects TRBV4-2 to TRBJ2-7; no firm D call. CDR1 and CDR2 from the germline V gene are LGHNA and YNFKEQ. This CDR3 has 16 amino acids. CDR3 residues: CASSQAKGVGYYEQYF. In DNA form, the CDR3 reads TGTGCCAGCAGCCAAGCAAAAGGTGTGGGGTACTACGAACAGTACTTC.

This clonotype was detected many times. The V call is TRBV6-5, the J call TRBJ2-2; D remains ambiguous. The CDR3 covers 12 residues. Per the germline V gene, CDR1 is MNHEY and CDR2 is SVGAGI. Trimming took off 6 bases at V and 2 bases at J, with 4 bases between the two ends. The CDR3 loop is CASRPNTGELFF. The CDR3, as DNA: TGTGCCAGCAGACCTAACACCGGGGAGCTGTTTTTT.

This clonotype appeared many times. The genes are TRBV20-1 and TRBJ1-1; D possibly corresponds to TRBD1 (5 bases). The V and J ends lost 3 bases and 11 bases respectively, with 13 bases between them. Germline values: CDR1 DFQATT, CDR2 SNEGSKA (reference sequence). The CDR3 length is 11 residues. CDR3 residues: CSASGGARAFF. Written as DNA, the CDR3 is TGCAGTGCTAGTGGTGGGGCCCGGGCTTTCTTT.

For this clonotype: An end of the junction does not agree with germline; a read error may underlie this. V usage is TRBV12-3 or TRBV12-4 and J usage is TRBJ2-7; 7 bases are a match to TRBD2. CDR3 length: 15 amino acids. The CDR3 nucleotides read TGTACCAGCAGATGCGGACTAGAAGAGACCTACGAGCAGTACTTC. It codes for CTSRCGLEETYEQYF.

Concerning this clonotype itself: A clone one base away is much larger, so this may be a read error. The V and J genes are TRBV20-1 and TRBJ2-3; 7 bases are shared with TRBD2. The CDR3 is 14 residues long. Germline V gene lookup returns CDR1 DFQATT and CDR2 SNEGSKA (reference sequence). In nucleotides, the CDR3 is TGCAGTGCTAGAATAGGGACTAAGGCCGATATGCAGTATTTT. As protein: CSARIGTKADMQYF.

As for this clonotype: A read error may account for a junction end that differs from germline. The J gene is TRBJ2-2, the V gene TRBV24-1; 9 bases match TRBD2. Germline CDR1 KGHDR, CDR2 SFDVKD. The CDR3 is 15 residues long. The CDR3: CATSVSSGTTGKLFF. CDR3 nucleotide sequence: TGTGCCACCAGTGTTTCTAGCGGGACCACCGGGAAGCTGTTTTTT.

About this clonotype itself: Its ends do not fully match the called genes, so a read error is possible. The gene calls are TRBV7-9 and TRBJ2-5; D remains ambiguous. CDR1 is SEHNR, CDR2 FQNEAQ, per germline (reference sequence). The CDR3 is made up of 13 amino acids. CDR3: CASSLPNQESQHF. As DNA, the CDR3 is TGTGCCAGCAGCCTCCCAAACCAAGAGTCCCAGCACTTC.

The chain combines TRBV20-1 with TRBJ1-1; a weak D match, TRBD1 (5 bases). The germline V gene encodes CDR1 DFQATT and CDR2 SNEGSKA (reference sequence). V was shortened by 8 bases and J by 5 bases, with 18 bases between the two germline ends. This CDR3 has 13 residues. Here the CDR3 DNA reads TGCAGTCCCACACCGGGGGATGGTACTGAAGCTTTCTTT. It yields the protein CSPTPGDGTEAFF.

This clonotype was counted at least ten times. Written as DNA, the CDR3 is TGTGCCAGCAGTTTCGCGGGCTATGGCTACACCTTC. Protein product: CASSFAGYGYTF. The chain recombines TRBV12-3 or TRBV12-4 with TRBJ1-2; D uncertain. This CDR3 is built from 12 residues. V was trimmed by 3 bases and J by 4 bases, leaving 6 bases between them.

As regards this clonotype: The junction departs from germline at one end; a sequencing error may be responsible. CDR3 region: CVSSPSSDRDEEAFF. The CDR3 bases are TGTGTCAGCAGTCCGAGTTCCGACAGGGACGAAGAGGCTTTCTTT. V usage is TRBV4-2 and J usage is TRBJ1-1; 7 bases line up with TRBD1. The CDR3 extends over 15 amino acids. Germline V gene sequence: CDR1 LGHNA, CDR2 YNFKEQ.

As for this clonotype: At one boundary the junction diverges from the germline segment, which might be a read error. The chain combines TRBV14 with TRBJ1-4; D remains unclear. The CDR3 runs 13 residues. CDR1 is SGHDN, CDR2 FVKESK, per germline. The CDR3 protein is CASSQDRVEGKLF. The CDR3 DNA reads TGTGCCAGCAGCCAAGACCGCGTAGAGGGAAAACTGTTT.